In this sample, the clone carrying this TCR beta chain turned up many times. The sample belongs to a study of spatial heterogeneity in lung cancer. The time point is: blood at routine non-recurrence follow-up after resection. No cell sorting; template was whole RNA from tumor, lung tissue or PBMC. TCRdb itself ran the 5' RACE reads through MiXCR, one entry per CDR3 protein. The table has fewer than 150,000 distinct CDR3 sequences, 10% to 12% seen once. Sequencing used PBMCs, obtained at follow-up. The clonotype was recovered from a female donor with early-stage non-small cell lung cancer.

CDR3 sequence (DNA): TGCAGCGCCCCGGACAGATACAATGAGCAGTTCTTC. Translating gives CSAPDRYNEQFF. The rearrangement joins TRBV29-1 to TRBJ2-1; possibly TRBD1 for D (6 bases). Trimming removed 7 bases from V and 4 bases from J, with 11 bases in between. The germline CDR1 and CDR2 sequences are SQVTM and ANQGSEA. The length of the CDR3 is 12 residues.